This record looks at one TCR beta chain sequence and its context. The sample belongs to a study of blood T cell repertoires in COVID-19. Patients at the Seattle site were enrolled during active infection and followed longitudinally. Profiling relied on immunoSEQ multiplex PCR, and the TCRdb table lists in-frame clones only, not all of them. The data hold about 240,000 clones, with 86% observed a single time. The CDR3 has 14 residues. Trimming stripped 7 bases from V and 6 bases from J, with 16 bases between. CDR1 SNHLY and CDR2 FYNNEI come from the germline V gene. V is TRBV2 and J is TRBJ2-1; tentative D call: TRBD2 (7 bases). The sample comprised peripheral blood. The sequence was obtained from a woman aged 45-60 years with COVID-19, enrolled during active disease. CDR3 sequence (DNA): TGTGCCAGCAAAGGGGGGGGCCTAATCAATGAGCAGTTCTTC. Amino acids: CASKGGGLINEQFF.